This T cell receptor beta chain was identified in a study of identical twins. TCRdb called the 5' RACE reads again in MiXCR, with one record for every CDR3 protein. The sample lists 250,000 or so distinct CDR3 sequences; 7.5% were seen once. Separately, the same data were catalogued under a study of yellow fever vaccine responses in identical twins.

What was sequenced was CD8+ T cells sorted from blood. The clonotype originates from a woman aged 18-29 years in good health.

The CDR3 spells CASSPPGAPYEQYV. The CDR3, as DNA: TGTGCCAGCAGCCCCCCGGGGGCTCCCTACGAGCAGTACGTC. The V gene is TRBV5-6, the J gene TRBJ2-7, with D perhaps matching TRBD1 or TRBD2 (6 bases each). CDR3 length: 14 amino acids. Germline values: CDR1 SGHDT, CDR2 YYEEEE. V lost 4 bases, J lost 2 bases, and 13 bases lay in between.